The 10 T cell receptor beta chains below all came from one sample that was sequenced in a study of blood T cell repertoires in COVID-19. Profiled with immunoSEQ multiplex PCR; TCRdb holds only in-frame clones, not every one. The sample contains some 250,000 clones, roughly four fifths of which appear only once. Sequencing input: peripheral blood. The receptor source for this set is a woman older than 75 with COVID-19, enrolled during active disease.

The CDR3 here is CASSPTRTGSFEAFF. The CDR3 bases are TGTGCCAGCTCACCGACGAGGACAGGTTCTTTTGAAGCTTTCTTT. The rearrangement uses TRBV18 and TRBJ1-1; TRBD1 matches at 7 bases. The V segment lost 3 bases and the J segment 7 bases; nucleotides outside the gene matches: 11. This CDR3 region has 15 residues. Germline assignment: CDR1 KGHSH and CDR2 LQKENI.

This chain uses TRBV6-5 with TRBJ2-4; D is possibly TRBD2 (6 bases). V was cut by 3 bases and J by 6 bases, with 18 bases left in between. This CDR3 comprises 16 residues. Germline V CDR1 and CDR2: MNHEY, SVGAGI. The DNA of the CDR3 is TGTGCCAGCAGTTATGGGGGGACCAGGGCAGGAAACATTCAGTACTTC. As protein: CASSYGGTRAGNIQYF.

This CDR3 is CASSLGQTYGTDTQYF. The CDR3 DNA follows: TGTGCCAGCAGCTTAGGCCAAACCTACGGCACAGATACGCAGTATTTT. The rearrangement uses TRBV7-9 and TRBJ2-3; the D is unclear. Germline values: CDR1 SEHNR, CDR2 FQNEAQ (reference sequence). V was clipped by 1 base and J by 1 base, with 12 bases between them. The CDR3 is made up of 16 amino acids.

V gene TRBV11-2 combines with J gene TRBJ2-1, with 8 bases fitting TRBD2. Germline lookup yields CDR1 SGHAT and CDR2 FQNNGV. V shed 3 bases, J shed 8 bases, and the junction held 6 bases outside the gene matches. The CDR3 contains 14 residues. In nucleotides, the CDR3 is TGTGCCAGCAGCTTTAGCGGGACTGGGGATGAGCAGTTCTTC. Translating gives CASSFSGTGDEQFF. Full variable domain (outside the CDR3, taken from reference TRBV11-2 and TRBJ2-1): EAGVAQSPRYKIIEKRQSVAFWCNPISGHATLYWYQQILGQGPKLLIQFQNNGVVDDSQLPKDRFSAERLKGVDSTLKIQPAKLEDSAVYLCASSFSGTGDEQFFGPGTRLTVL.

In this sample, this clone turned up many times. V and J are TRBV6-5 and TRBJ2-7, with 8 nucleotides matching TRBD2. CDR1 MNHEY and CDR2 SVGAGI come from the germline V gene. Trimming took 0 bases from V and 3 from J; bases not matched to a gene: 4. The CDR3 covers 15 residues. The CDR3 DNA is TGTGCCAGCAGTTACTCGAGCGGGGGCATCTACGAGCAGTACTTC. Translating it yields CASSYSSGGIYEQYF.

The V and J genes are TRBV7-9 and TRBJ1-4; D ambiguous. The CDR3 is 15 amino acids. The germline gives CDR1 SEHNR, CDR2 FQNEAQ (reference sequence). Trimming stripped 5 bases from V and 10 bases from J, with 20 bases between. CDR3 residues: CASSTDRPSGGKLFF. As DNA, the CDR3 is TGTGCCAGCAGCACTGACCGACCCTCCGGAGGAAAACTGTTTTTT.

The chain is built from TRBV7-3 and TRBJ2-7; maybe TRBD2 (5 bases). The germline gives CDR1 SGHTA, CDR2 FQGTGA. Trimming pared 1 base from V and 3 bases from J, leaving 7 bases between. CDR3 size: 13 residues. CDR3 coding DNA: TGTGCCAGCAGCTTAAACAGCGGCTACGAGCAGTACTTC. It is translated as CASSLNSGYEQYF.

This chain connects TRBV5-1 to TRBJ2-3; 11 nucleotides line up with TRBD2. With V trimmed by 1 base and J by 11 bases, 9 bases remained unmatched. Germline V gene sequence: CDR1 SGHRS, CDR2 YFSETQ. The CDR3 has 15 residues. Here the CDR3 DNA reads TGCGCCAGCAGCTTGTTGGTACTAGCGGGGGCCGAGCAGTATTTT. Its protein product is CASSLLVLAGAEQYF.

As DNA, the CDR3 is TGTGCCATCAGTGAGGACGGGGGACAGGTCGGGGATACGCAGTATTTT. It is translated as CAISEDGGQVGDTQYF. This chain uses TRBV10-3 with TRBJ2-3, with 8 bases identical to TRBD1. The V gene's germline CDR1 is ENHRY and CDR2 SYGVKD. V was clipped by 2 bases and J by 6 bases; unmatched bases: 10. This CDR3 contains 16 residues.

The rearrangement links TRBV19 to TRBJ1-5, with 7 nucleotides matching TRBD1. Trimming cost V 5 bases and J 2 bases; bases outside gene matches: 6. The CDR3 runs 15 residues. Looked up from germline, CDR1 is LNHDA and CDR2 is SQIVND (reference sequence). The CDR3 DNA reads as TGTGCCAGTAGTCGAGGCAGGGGGGGCAATCAGCCCCAGCATTTT. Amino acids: CASSRGRGGNQPQHF.